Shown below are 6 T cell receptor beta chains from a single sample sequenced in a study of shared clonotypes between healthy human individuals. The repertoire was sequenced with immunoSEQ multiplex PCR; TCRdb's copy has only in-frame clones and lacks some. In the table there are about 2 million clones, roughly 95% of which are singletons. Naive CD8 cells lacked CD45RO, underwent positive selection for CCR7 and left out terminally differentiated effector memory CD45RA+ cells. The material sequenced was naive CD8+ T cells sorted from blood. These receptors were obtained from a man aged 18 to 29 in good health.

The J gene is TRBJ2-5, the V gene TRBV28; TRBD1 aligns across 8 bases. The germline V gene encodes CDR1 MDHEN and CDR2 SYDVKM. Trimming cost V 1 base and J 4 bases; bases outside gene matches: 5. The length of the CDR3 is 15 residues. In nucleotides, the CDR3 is TGTGCCAGCAGTTTATTCCCCGACAGGGGAGAGACCCAGTACTTC. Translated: CASSLFPDRGETQYF.

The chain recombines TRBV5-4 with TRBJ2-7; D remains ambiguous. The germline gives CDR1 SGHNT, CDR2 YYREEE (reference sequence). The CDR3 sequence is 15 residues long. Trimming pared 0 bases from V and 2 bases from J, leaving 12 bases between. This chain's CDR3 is CASSLAFGSPYEQYF. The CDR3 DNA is TGTGCCAGCAGCTTGGCTTTTGGAAGCCCCTACGAGCAGTACTTC.

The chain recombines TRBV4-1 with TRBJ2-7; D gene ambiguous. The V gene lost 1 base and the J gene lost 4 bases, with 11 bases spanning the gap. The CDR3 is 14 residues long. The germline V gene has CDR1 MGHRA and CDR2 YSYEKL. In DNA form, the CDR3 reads TGCGCCAGCAGCCAAGTAGAAAAGGTTTACGAGCAGTACTTC. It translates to CASSQVEKVYEQYF.

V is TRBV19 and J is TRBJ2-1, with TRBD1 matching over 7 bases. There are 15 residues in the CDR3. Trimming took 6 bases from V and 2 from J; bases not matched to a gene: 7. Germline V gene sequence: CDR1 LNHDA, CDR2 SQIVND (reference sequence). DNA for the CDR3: TGTGCCAGTAGCCCTGGGACAGTAGCCTACAATGAGCAGTTCTTC. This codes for CASSPGTVAYNEQFF.

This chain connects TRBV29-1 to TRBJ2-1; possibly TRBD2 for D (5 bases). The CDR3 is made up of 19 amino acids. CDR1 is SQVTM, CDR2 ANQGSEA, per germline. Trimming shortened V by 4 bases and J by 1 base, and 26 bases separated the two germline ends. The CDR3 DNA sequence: TGCAGCGTTGTATATAGGATGGGTAGCGTGGGTCCGTCCTACAATGAGCAGTTCTTC. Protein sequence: CSVVYRMGSVGPSYNEQFF.

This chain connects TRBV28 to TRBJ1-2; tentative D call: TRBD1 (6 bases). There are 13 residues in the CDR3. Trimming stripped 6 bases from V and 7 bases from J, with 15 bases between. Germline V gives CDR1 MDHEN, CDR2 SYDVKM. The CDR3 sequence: CASRLQGESGYTF. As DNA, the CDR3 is TGTGCCAGCAGGCTACAGGGTGAATCTGGCTACACCTTC.